This T cell receptor beta chain originates from a study of molecular identifiers for immune sequencing clone quantification. For the study at large: Four of five splits of RNA from about 20,000 or 100,000 naive CD8 cells were sequenced in replicates.

Germline CDR1 and CDR2: MNHEY and SVGEGT. Trimming took 6 bases from V and 4 from J, leaving 20 bases between them. The CDR3 has 16 residues. Both previously described methods and listed TCR primers were employed to make bulk TCR libraries. TCRdb re-analysed the PCR reads in MiXCR, keeping a single row per CDR3 protein. The data hold more than 550,000 distinct CDR3 sequences, with 25% observed a single time. The sequence derives from a human donor in good health. Some libraries in this study had Jurkat cell RNA spiked in. Sequencing was performed on naive CD8+ T cells from blood, with Jurkat cell RNA spiked in. The subset is: FACS-sorted CD8+CD4-CCR7+CD45RA+ naive T cells. The chain combines TRBV6-2 or TRBV6-3 with TRBJ2-3; D tentatively fits TRBD1 or TRBD2 (5 bases each). The CDR3 is CASRPYGTDSADTQYF. The CDR3 DNA sequence: TGTGCCAGCAGACCGTACGGGACCGACAGCGCAGATACGCAGTATTTT.